This is a list of T cell receptor beta chains from one sample in a study of shared clonotypes between healthy human individuals. The repertoire was sequenced with immunoSEQ multiplex PCR; TCRdb's copy has only in-frame clones and lacks some. The sample records 1,500,000 or so clones, approximately 98.5% being singletons. Sequences were obtained from naive CD4+ T cells sorted from blood. These TCRs come from a young man in good health. The CDR3 runs from the conserved cysteine through the conserved F or W. Fields, in order: J gene, V gene, clone size, D gene, CDR3 length, CDR3 DNA, CDR3 protein. The D gene is left open where the match is weak. Clone size, where shown, is once, few, many, or a class for clones that have expanded.

>TRBJ2-3|TRBV7-3|-|TRBD2|16
TGTGCCAGCAGCCCTCTAGCGGGAGTGGGATCAGATACGCAGTATTTT
CASSPLAGVGSDTQYF
>TRBJ2-1|TRBV19|-|-|13
TGTGCCAGTAGTATGGAGGGGGCAGGGGAGCAGTTCTTC
CASSMEGAGEQFF
>TRBJ2-7|TRBV10-1|-|-|14
TGCGCCAGCAGTGAGACGCGGGAACCGGACGAGCAGTACTTC
CASSETREPDEQYF
>TRBJ2-7|TRBV18|-|-|13
TGTGCCAGCTCACCAAACAGCCTCTACGAGCAGTACTTC
CASSPNSLYEQYF
>TRBJ2-1|TRBV18|once|-|15
TGTGCCAGCTCACCGACTATACAATCCTACAATGAGCAGTTCTTC
CASSPTIQSYNEQFF
>TRBJ2-7|TRBV7-9|once|TRBD1|13
TGTGCCAGCAGCAAGCCGGGACAGCAGAAGCAGTACTTC
CASSKPGQQKQYF
>TRBJ1-5|TRBV5-8|-|-|16
TGTGCCAGCAGCTTGCATCGCGGGCCAGCAAATCAGCCCCAGCATTTT
CASSLHRGPANQPQHF
>TRBJ1-5|TRBV19|-|-|13
TGTGCCAGTAGTATTATGGGAAATCAGCCCCAGCATTTT
CASSIMGNQPQHF
>TRBJ1-6|TRBV5-1|-|TRBD1|15
TGCGCCAGCAGCGGGGGACAGACGTATAATTCACCCCTCCACTTT
CASSGGQTYNSPLHF
>TRBJ2-7|TRBV6-6|-|-|16
TGTGCCAGCAGCCGCTACAGACCTGGGGTCTCCTACGAGCAGTACTTC
CASSRYRPGVSYEQYF
>TRBJ2-1|TRBV19|-|-|15
TGTGCCAGTAGTATGAGCAGGGGCGCCTACAATGAGCAGTTCTTC
CASSMSRGAYNEQFF
>TRBJ2-2|TRBV7-9|-|TRBD2|19
TGTGCCAGCAGCCGCTTGACCTTGACTAGCGAGTCGAACACCGGGGAGCTGTTTTTT
CASSRLTLTSESNTGELFF
>TRBJ1-3|TRBV7-5|-|-|15
-
CATLRTFGGGNTIYF
>TRBJ1-1|TRBV25-1|-|-|14
TGTGCCAGCAGTGAAGGGACAATGAACACTGAAGCTTTCTTT
CASSEGTMNTEAFF
>TRBJ2-1|TRBV2|-|-|14
TGTGCCAGCAGTGCGACGACAATTGGCAATGAGCAGTTCTTC
CASSATTIGNEQFF
>TRBJ2-7|TRBV18|-|-|12
TGTGCCAGCTTCGATTCTAAAGACGAGCAGTACTTC
CASFDSKDEQYF
>TRBJ2-2|TRBV28|-|-|12
TGTGCCAGCACCCTTGGGACCGGGGAGCTGTTTTTT
CASTLGTGELFF
>TRBJ2-7|TRBV7-6|once|-|15
TGTGCCAGCAGCTTAGTAGGCCACGATGCCTACGAGCAGTACTTC
CASSLVGHDAYEQYF
>TRBJ2-1|TRBV28|once|-|14
TGTGCCAGCAGCCCGACTAGCTCCTACAATGAGCAGTTCTTC
CASSPTSSYNEQFF
>TRBJ1-3|TRBV5-4|-|-|15
TGTGCCAGCAGCTTAGCCAGCCGCTCTGGAAACACCATATATTTT
CASSLASRSGNTIYF
>TRBJ2-3|TRBV7-9|-|-|15
TGTGCCAGCAGCTTAGGGACAATATCCACAGATACGCAGTATTTT
CASSLGTISTDTQYF
>TRBJ2-7|TRBV19|-|-|14
TGTGCCAGTACCAGGGGAGGGTCCCCCTACGAGCAGTACTTC
CASTRGGSPYEQYF
>TRBJ1-5|TRBV2|-|-|12
TGTGCCAGCAGCCCCGGGACTGCGTCGAGGCATTTT
CASSPGTASRHF
>TRBJ1-1|TRBV7-9|-|-|14
TGTGCCAGCAGCTTCACCGGGAAGAACACTGAAGCTTTCTTT
CASSFTGKNTEAFF
>TRBJ2-7|TRBV23-1|-|-|15
TGCGCCAGCAGGGGAAGATGCGGGTCGGACTACGAGCAGTACTTC
CASRGRCGSDYEQYF
>TRBJ2-7|TRBV5-4|-|TRBD2|15
TGTGCCAGCAGCTTTAGCGGGAAAAGCTCCTACGAGCAGTACTTC
CASSFSGKSSYEQYF
>TRBJ1-2|TRBV4-1|-|-|14
TGCGCCAGCAGCCAAGCGGGGGGTTTCTATGGCTACACCTTC
CASSQAGGFYGYTF
>TRBJ2-2|TRBV11-2|-|TRBD2|19
TGTGCCAGCAGCCCAACGGGGGGTTGGGATGTGACGAACACCGGGGAGCTGTTTTTT
CASSPTGGWDVTNTGELFF
>TRBJ2-1|TRBV9|-|TRBD2|16
TGTGCCAGCAGCGTAGGGGGGAGGGCCTCCTACAATGAGCAGTTCTTC
CASSVGGRASYNEQFF
>TRBJ2-1|TRBV30|-|-|11
TGTGCCTGGAGTTGGAGTAATGAGCAGTTCTTC
CAWSWSNEQFF
>TRBJ1-1|TRBV15|-|-|13
TGTGCCACCAGCAGAGTTTTCGGCACTGAAGCTTTCTTT
CATSRVFGTEAFF